Below, 31 T cell receptor beta chains from the same sample are listed, as sequenced in a study of blood T cells in healthy people across ages. Through a sample-barcoded 5' primer and a J-beta primer mix, a second PCR was run for roughly 6 to 12 cycles. TCRdb ran MiXCR on the 5' RACE reads and lists one entry per CDR3 protein. Here the sample spans over 600,000 distinct CDR3 sequences, around 50% being singletons. The sample consisted of blood. The receptor set was obtained from a man between 35 and 55 years old in good health.

Turning to this clonotype: At one of its ends the junction is not consistent with the germline gene, which may arise from a read error. This chain joins TRBV7-2 and TRBJ2-3; TRBD1 matches 9 bases. The germline V gene has CDR1 SGHTA and CDR2 FQGNSA. The CDR3 covers 17 residues. The CDR3 sequence is CASSLVRGTGSGDTRYF. The CDR3 nucleotides read TGTGCCAGCAGCTTAGTTCGCGGGACAGGGAGCGGAGATACGCGGTATTTT.

The rearrangement links TRBV20-1 to TRBJ2-3, with 8 bases lining up with TRBD2. This CDR3 contains 14 residues. The ends lost 3 bases at V and 6 bases at J; junction bases unmatched: 8. Germline V gene data show CDR1 as DFQATT and CDR2 as SNEGSKA (reference sequence). CDR3 coding DNA: TGCAGTGCTAGGGAAGCGGGAGTTGCCGATACGCAGTATTTT. It translates to CSAREAGVADTQYF.

This chain uses TRBV15 with TRBJ2-3; D might be TRBD2 (5 bases). CDR3 length: 19 amino acids. V was trimmed by 0 bases and J by 2 bases, leaving 21 bases between them. Germline V CDR1 and CDR2: LNHNV, YYDKDF (reference sequence). In DNA form, the CDR3 reads TGTGCCACCAGCAGAGATGCCTCGAGCGGTCAGAGTCACACAGATACGCAGTATTTT. This gives the protein CATSRDASSGQSHTDTQYF.

The V gene is TRBV6-2 or TRBV6-3, the J gene TRBJ1-2; D gene uncertain. V lost 6 bases, J lost 4 bases, and 12 bases lay in between. Per germline, CDR1 MNHEY and CDR2 SVGEGT. This CDR3 contains 13 residues. The CDR3 region has the DNA TGTGCCAGCAGCCCCCCTGCGACCTATGGCTACACCTTC. Protein product: CASSPPATYGYTF.

The chain uses TRBV28 and TRBJ1-4, with no clear D. Looked up from germline, CDR1 is MDHEN and CDR2 is SYDVKM. Trimming left V 3 bases short and J 6 bases short, with 17 bases between. The CDR3 length is 16 residues. CDR3 nucleotides: TGTGCCAGCAGTTTTCCCCACCACACAAAGGATGAAAAACTGTTTTTT. This translates into CASSFPHHTKDEKLFF.

This clonotype appeared once. As DNA, the CDR3 is TGTGCCAGCAGGTCCCCAGGGGGCCTGGCTCGCGAGCAGTTCTTC. It codes for CASRSPGGLAREQFF. The chain is built from TRBV2 and TRBJ2-1; 8 bases match TRBD1. The V segment lost 6 bases and the J segment 10 bases; nucleotides outside the gene matches: 14. CDR1 and CDR2 (germline): SNHLY, FYNNEI. CDR3 length: 15 residues.

The rearrangement joins TRBV7-9 to TRBJ2-3; D possibly uses TRBD1 or TRBD2 (5 bases each). CDR1 and CDR2 from the germline V gene are SEHNR and FQNEAQ (reference sequence). Trimming shortened V by 5 bases and J by 5 bases, and 26 bases separated the two germline ends. The CDR3 extends over 18 amino acids. As DNA, the CDR3 is TGTGCCAGCAGCCGTCTAAGCCTCCAGGGAGTTTTAGTAGATACGCAGTATTTT. Protein product: CASSRLSLQGVLVDTQYF.

Points on this clonotype: Its ends do not fully match the called genes, so a read error is possible. This sequence joins TRBV24-1 and TRBJ1-2; the D is unclear. Germline CDR1 and CDR2: KGHDR and SFDVKD. This CDR3 has 13 residues. The CDR3 DNA follows: TGTGCCACCGGTGACGTCACAGATTGTGGCTACACCTTC. Amino acids: CATGDVTDCGYTF.

The chain couples TRBV12-3 or TRBV12-4 to TRBJ2-1; the match to TRBD1 covers 9 bases. Germline trimming cut 7 bases from V and 5 bases from J; bases unmatched to any gene: 6. CDR3 length: 14 residues. The CDR3 DNA follows: TGTGCCAGCAAACCGGGACAGGGTAACAATGAGCAGTTCTTC. Its translation: CASKPGQGNNEQFF.

This chain joins TRBV29-1 and TRBJ1-4, with D possibly TRBD1 on 6 matching bases. V was shortened by 6 bases and J by 3 bases, with 14 bases between the two germline ends. CDR1 is SQVTM and CDR2 is ANQGSEA in the germline V gene. The CDR3 runs 14 residues. CDR3 sequence reads: CSVKQQGSNEKLFF. CDR3 coding DNA: TGCAGCGTAAAGCAACAGGGTTCTAATGAAAAACTGTTTTTT.

The chain couples TRBV6-6 to TRBJ2-5, with D uncertain. This CDR3 has 15 residues. Deletions cut 6 bases from V and 5 bases from J, with 19 bases between. CDR1 and CDR2 (germline): MNHNY, SVGAGI (reference sequence). CDR3 nucleotides: TGTGCCAGCAGACCGCCTTCGGCAGGCGTGGAGACCCAGTACTTC. It yields the protein CASRPPSAGVETQYF.

The rearrangement links TRBV6-4 to TRBJ2-5, with a tentative D call TRBD1 (9 bases). The DNA end is a closer match to TRBJ2-7, so the J assignment may be wrong. Per germline, CDR1 MRHNA and CDR2 SNTAGT. The CDR3 consists of 16 residues. The CDR3 reads CASSPLAGQGVHEQYF. The CDR3 bases are TGTGCCAGCAGCCCGTTAGCGGGACAGGGTGTCCACGAGCAGTACTTC.

The genes are TRBV7-2 and TRBJ2-7; TRBD1 agrees at 9 bases. Germline-derived CDR1 and CDR2 are SGHTA and FQGNSA. The CDR3 covers 15 residues. Trimming cost V 5 bases and J 0 bases; bases outside gene matches: 5. The CDR3 here is CASSRTGDYSYEQYF. The CDR3 DNA reads as TGTGCCAGCAGCCGGACAGGGGATTACTCCTACGAGCAGTACTTC.

The rearrangement links TRBV6-4 to TRBJ2-7; 8 bases align to TRBD1. Trimming removed 7 bases from V and 2 bases from J; junction bases left unmatched: 7. There are 14 residues in the CDR3. Germline CDR1 MRHNA, CDR2 SNTAGT. This CDR3 reads CASTLNRGAYEQYF. The DNA of the CDR3 is TGTGCCAGCACCCTTAACAGGGGGGCCTACGAGCAGTACTTC.

The rearrangement uses TRBV5-1 and TRBJ2-5; weak D call: TRBD2 (5 bases). The CDR3 contains 15 residues. Germline-derived CDR1 and CDR2 are SGHRS and YFSETQ. Trimming took 3 bases from V and 3 from J, leaving 15 bases between them. The CDR3 is CASSWRSETEETQYF. In DNA form, the CDR3 reads TGCGCCAGCAGCTGGAGGTCGGAAACGGAAGAGACCCAGTACTTC.

The J gene is TRBJ2-4, the V gene TRBV28; D is possibly TRBD1 (6 bases). The J call may be incorrect, as the DNA end agrees better with TRBJ2-7. This CDR3 is 20 amino acids long. Germline lookup yields CDR1 MDHEN and CDR2 SYDVKM. CDR3 loop: CASSPLFPHVDRTANYEQYF. The DNA for the CDR3 is TGTGCCAGCAGTCCCCTCTTTCCCCACGTCGACAGGACCGCCAACTACGAGCAGTACTTC.

This sequence joins TRBV27 and TRBJ2-7; 10 bases are a match to TRBD2. In germline, CDR1 is MNHEY, CDR2 SMNVEV (reference sequence). Trimming removed 4 bases from V and 3 bases from J; junction bases left unmatched: 21. This CDR3 is 20 amino acids long. The CDR3 coding sequence is TGTGCCAGCAGTTCTCCCTTGGTGTCTAGCGGGAGACCCCCCATCTACGAGCAGTACTTC. This encodes CASSSPLVSSGRPPIYEQYF.

The chain links TRBV24-1 to TRBJ2-3, with D unclear. The CDR3 has 13 amino acids. Trimming removed 1 base from V and 6 bases from J, with 7 bases in between. CDR1 and CDR2 (germline): KGHDR, SFDVKD. CDR3 DNA sequence: TGTGCCACCAGTGATTTAGCTGGTGATACGCAGTATTTT. Translation: CATSDLAGDTQYF.

This clonotype has just a few counts. The J gene is TRBJ2-7, the V gene TRBV7-9; D is possibly TRBD1 (6 bases). V was cut by 5 bases and J by 4 bases, with 18 bases left in between. Germline V gene lookup returns CDR1 SEHNR and CDR2 FQNEAQ (reference sequence). The CDR3 sequence is 15 residues long. CDR3 region: CASSHDADRAYEQYF. The CDR3 nucleotides are TGTGCCAGCAGCCATGACGCGGACAGAGCGTACGAGCAGTACTTC.

With regard to this clonotype: A junction end diverges from the germline sequence, so it may reflect a read error. The chain employs TRBV27 and TRBJ2-1; perhaps TRBD1 as D (6 bases). The CDR3 consists of 16 residues. Germline CDR1 and CDR2: MNHEY and SMNVEV (reference sequence). Here the CDR3 DNA reads TGTGCCAGCAGTTTCTCGGGACAACCGAAAAACAATGAGCGGTTCTTC. Protein sequence: CASSFSGQPKNNERFF.

V usage is TRBV2 and J usage is TRBJ2-4, with TRBD1 identical over 7 bases. Germline trimming cut 5 bases from V and 6 bases from J; bases unmatched to any gene: 10. The CDR3 covers 15 residues. In germline, CDR1 is SNHLY, CDR2 FYNNEI. CDR3 residues: CASSRQGNPLNIQYF. The DNA for the CDR3 is TGTGCCAGCAGTCGACAGGGAAACCCTCTAAACATTCAGTACTTC.

This clonotype was recorded once. The J gene is TRBJ2-3, the V gene TRBV5-8; D gene ambiguous. Between the trimmed V and J ends, which lost 4 bases and 2 bases, there was a span of 11 bases. Germline V lookup: CDR1 SGHTS, CDR2 YDEGEE. The CDR3 totals 14 residues. The CDR3 bases are TGTGCCAGCAGCCCCTTCCCTGTCACAGATACGCAGTATTTT. It codes for CASSPFPVTDTQYF.

The chain is built from TRBV27 and TRBJ2-5; 9 positions agree with TRBD2. Germline V gene lookup returns CDR1 MNHEY and CDR2 SMNVEV (reference sequence). The CDR3 has 17 residues. The V segment lost 1 base and the J segment 11 bases; nucleotides outside the gene matches: 17. The CDR3 spells CASSLYPAGGPYNEQYF. The CDR3 region has the DNA TGTGCCAGCAGTTTATATCCTGCGGGAGGGCCATACAATGAGCAGTACTTC.

V and J are TRBV5-6 and TRBJ2-5; possible D gene TRBD1, 7 bases. Trimming took off 4 bases at V and 6 bases at J, with 19 bases between the two ends. The CDR3 has 15 amino acids. Germline V gene data show CDR1 as SGHDT and CDR2 as YYEEEE. CDR3 region: CASSLEGAPAKTQYF. CDR3 sequence (DNA): TGTGCCAGCAGCCTGGAGGGGGCGCCCGCAAAGACCCAGTACTTC.

Concerning this clonotype: An end of the junction differs from the germline gene, which may be a read error. V usage is TRBV20-1 and J usage is TRBJ1-1; 9 positions agree with TRBD1. The CDR3 is made up of 14 amino acids. Germline V gene data show CDR1 as DFQATT and CDR2 as SNEGSKA (reference sequence). The CDR3 region is CSGRQGVLNTEAFF. The CDR3, as DNA: TGCAGTGGTAGACAGGGGGTCTTGAACACTGAAGCTTTCTTT.

This clonotype showed up just a few times. The chain has TRBV20-1 and TRBJ2-5, with 11 positions matching TRBD2. The CDR3 has 14 residues. Unmatched junction bases numbered 12, after V lost 6 bases and J lost 9 bases. Germline V gene lookup returns CDR1 DFQATT and CDR2 SNEGSKA (reference sequence). The CDR3 sequence is CSASLAGGVWAQYF. For the CDR3, the DNA is TGCAGTGCGTCGCTAGCGGGGGGCGTATGGGCCCAGTACTTC.

The chain combines TRBV20-1 with TRBJ2-5, with D hard to call. The germline V gene encodes CDR1 DFQATT and CDR2 SNEGSKA (reference sequence). The CDR3 is made up of 12 amino acids. V dropped 3 bases and J dropped 5 bases, with 10 bases sitting between them. DNA of the CDR3: TGCAGTGCTAGGGCTGAAATGGAGACCCAGTACTTC. Encoded protein: CSARAEMETQYF.

The chain has TRBV20-1 and TRBJ2-4, with a tentative D call TRBD1 (6 bases). The V gene's germline CDR1 is DFQATT and CDR2 SNEGSKA (reference sequence). Trimming left V 6 bases short and J 0 bases short, with 12 bases between. The length of the CDR3 is 14 residues. DNA for the CDR3: TGCAGTGCCAGGGGCGAAGTAGCCAAAAACATTCAGTACTTC. Its protein product is CSARGEVAKNIQYF.

V is TRBV6-6 and J is TRBJ2-1; TRBD2 aligns across 7 bases. The germline V gene encodes CDR1 MNHNY and CDR2 SVGAGI (reference sequence). This CDR3 contains 16 residues. Germline trimming cut 2 bases from V and 6 bases from J; bases unmatched to any gene: 10. CDR3 sequence: CASSYRAGAGPNEQFF. CDR3 coding DNA: TGTGCCAGCAGTTACAGGGCGGGAGCAGGACCCAATGAGCAGTTCTTC.

This chain links TRBV7-2 with TRBJ1-2, with 9 positions matching TRBD1. Germline V gene lookup returns CDR1 SGHTA and CDR2 FQGNSA. The CDR3 length is 14 residues. With V trimmed by 5 bases and J by 10 bases, 11 bases remained unmatched. CDR3 loop: CASSPPGQGVTYTF. DNA for the CDR3: TGTGCCAGCAGCCCTCCGGGACAGGGCGTCACCTACACCTTC. The variable domain in full, completed from reference TRBV7-2 and TRBJ1-2, reads GAGVSQSPSNKVTEKGKDVELRCDPISGHTALYWYRQSLGQGLEFLIYFQGNSAPDKSGLPSDRFSAERTGGSVSTLTIQRTQQEDSAVYLCASSPPGQGVTYTFGSGTRLTVV.

The V and J genes are TRBV20-1 and TRBJ2-1; 8 nucleotides agree with TRBD2. The CDR3 extends over 16 amino acids. V lost 6 bases, J lost 1 base, and 11 bases stayed unmatched. Per the germline V gene, CDR1 is DFQATT and CDR2 is SNEGSKA (reference sequence). This CDR3 reads CSAPGKSGGSYNEQFF. CDR3 sequence (DNA): TGCAGTGCCCCCGGGAAGAGCGGGGGTTCCTACAATGAGCAGTTCTTC.